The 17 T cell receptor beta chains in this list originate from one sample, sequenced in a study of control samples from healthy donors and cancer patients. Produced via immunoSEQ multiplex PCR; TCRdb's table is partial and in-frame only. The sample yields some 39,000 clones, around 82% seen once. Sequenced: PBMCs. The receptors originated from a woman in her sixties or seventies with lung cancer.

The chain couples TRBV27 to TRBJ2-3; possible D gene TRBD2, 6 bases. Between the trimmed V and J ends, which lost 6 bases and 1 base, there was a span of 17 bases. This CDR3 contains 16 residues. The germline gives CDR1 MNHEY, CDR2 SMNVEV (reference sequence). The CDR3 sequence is CASSHEGGVGTDTQYF. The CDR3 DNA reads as TGTGCCAGCAGCCATGAGGGCGGGGTAGGCACAGATACGCAGTATTTT.

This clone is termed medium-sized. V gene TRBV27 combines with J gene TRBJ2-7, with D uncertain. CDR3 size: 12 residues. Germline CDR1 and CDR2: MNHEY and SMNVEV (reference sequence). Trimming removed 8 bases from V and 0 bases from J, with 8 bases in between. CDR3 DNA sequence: TGTGCCAGCTACCAGAGCTCCTACGAGCAGTACTTC. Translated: CASYQSSYEQYF.

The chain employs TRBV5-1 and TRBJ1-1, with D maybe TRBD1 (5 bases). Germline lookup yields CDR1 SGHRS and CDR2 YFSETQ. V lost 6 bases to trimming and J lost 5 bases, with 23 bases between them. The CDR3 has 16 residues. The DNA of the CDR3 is TGCGCCAGCATCTCCGGTGCCGGGGGTATTACAACTGAAGCTTTCTTT. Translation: CASISGAGGITTEAFF.

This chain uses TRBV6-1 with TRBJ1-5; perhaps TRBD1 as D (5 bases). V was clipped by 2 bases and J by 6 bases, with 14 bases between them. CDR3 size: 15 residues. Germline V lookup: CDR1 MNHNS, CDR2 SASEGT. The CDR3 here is CASSEHQGSTQPQHF. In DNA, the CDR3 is TGTGCCAGCAGTGAACATCAGGGCTCGACTCAGCCCCAGCATTTT.

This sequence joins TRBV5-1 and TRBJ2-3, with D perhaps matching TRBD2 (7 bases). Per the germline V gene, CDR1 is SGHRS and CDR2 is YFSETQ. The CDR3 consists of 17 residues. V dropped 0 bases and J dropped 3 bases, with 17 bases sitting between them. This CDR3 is CASSLDPAGAGTDTQYF. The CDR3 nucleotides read TGCGCCAGCAGCTTGGACCCTGCGGGGGCAGGGACAGATACGCAGTATTTT.

The CDR3 region is CSARDIHEQYF. Written as DNA, the CDR3 is TGCAGTGCTAGAGATATCCACGAGCAGTACTTC. The chain employs TRBV20-1 and TRBJ2-7; D uncertain. In germline, CDR1 is DFQATT, CDR2 SNEGSKA (reference sequence). V was pared by 0 bases and J by 5 bases, with 5 bases between. CDR3 length: 11 amino acids.

This CDR3 is CAWSAGLAGGLQYF. The DNA of the CDR3 is TGTGCCTGGAGTGCTGGGTTAGCGGGAGGATTACAGTACTTC. The genes are TRBV30 and TRBJ2-7; 10 nucleotides agree with TRBD2. The CDR3 extends over 14 amino acids. V shed 1 base, J shed 10 bases, and the junction held 10 bases outside the gene matches. The germline CDR1 and CDR2 sequences are GTSNPN and SVGIG (reference sequence).

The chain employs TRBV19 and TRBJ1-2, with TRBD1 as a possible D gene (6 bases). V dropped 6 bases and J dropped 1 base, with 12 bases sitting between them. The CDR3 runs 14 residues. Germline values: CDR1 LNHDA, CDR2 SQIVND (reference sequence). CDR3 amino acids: CASSIQGFNYGYTF. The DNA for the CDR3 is TGTGCCAGTAGCATACAGGGCTTTAACTATGGCTACACCTTC.

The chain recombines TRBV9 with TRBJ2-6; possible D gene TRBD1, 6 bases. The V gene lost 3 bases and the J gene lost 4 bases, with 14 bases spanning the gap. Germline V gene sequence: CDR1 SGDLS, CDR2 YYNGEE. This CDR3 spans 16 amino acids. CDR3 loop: CASSADSSTGANVLTF. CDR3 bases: TGTGCCAGCAGCGCGGACAGCTCTACCGGGGCCAACGTCCTGACTTTC.

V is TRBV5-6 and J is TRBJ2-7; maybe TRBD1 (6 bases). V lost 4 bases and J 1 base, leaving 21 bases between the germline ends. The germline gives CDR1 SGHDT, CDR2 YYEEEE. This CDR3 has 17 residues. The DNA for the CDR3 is TGTGCCAGCAGCCATATAACCCCGGGACACCCATCCTACGAGCAGTACTTC. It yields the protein CASSHITPGHPSYEQYF.

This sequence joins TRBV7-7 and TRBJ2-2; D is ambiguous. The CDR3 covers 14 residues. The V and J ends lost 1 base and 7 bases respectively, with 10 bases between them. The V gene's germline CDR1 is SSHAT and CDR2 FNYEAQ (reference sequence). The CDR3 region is CASSLGELGGELFF. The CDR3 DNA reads TGTGCCAGCAGCTTAGGTGAACTGGGCGGGGAGCTGTTTTTT. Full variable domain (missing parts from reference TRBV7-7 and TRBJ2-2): GAGVSQSPRYKVTKRGQDVTLRCDPISSHATLYWYQQALGQGPEFLTYFNYEAQPDKSGLPSDRFSAERPEGSISTLTIQRTEQRDSAMYRCASSLGELGGELFFGEGSRLTVL.

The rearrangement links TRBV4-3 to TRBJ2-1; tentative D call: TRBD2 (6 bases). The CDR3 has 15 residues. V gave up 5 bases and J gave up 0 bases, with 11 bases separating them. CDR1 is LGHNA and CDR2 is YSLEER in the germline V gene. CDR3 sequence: CASSYGLSSYNEQFF. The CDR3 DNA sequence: TGCGCCAGCAGCTATGGACTAAGCTCCTACAATGAGCAGTTCTTC.

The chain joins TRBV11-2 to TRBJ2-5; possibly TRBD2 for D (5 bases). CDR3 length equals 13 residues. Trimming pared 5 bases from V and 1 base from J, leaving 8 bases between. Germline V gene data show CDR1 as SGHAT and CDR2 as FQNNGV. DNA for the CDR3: TGTGCCAGCAGCGGAGGACCCCAAGAGACCCAGTACTTC. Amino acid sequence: CASSGGPQETQYF.

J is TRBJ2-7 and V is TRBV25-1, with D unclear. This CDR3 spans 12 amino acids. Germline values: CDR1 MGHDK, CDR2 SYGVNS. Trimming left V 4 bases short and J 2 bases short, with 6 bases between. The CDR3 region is CASSAGAYEQYF. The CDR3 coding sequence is TGTGCCAGCAGTGCTGGGGCCTACGAGCAGTACTTC.

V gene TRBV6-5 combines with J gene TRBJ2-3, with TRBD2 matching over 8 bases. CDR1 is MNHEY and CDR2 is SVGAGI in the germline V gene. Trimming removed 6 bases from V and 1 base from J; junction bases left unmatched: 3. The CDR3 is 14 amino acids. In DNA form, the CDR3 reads TGTGCCAGCAGAGCGCGGGGGGGCACAGATACGCAGTATTTT. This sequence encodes CASRARGGTDTQYF.

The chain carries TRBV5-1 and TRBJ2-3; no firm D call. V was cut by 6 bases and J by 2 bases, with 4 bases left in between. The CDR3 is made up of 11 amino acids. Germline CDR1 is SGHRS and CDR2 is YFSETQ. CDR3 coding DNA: TGCGCCAGCACCACCACAGATACGCAGTATTTT. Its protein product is CASTTTDTQYF.

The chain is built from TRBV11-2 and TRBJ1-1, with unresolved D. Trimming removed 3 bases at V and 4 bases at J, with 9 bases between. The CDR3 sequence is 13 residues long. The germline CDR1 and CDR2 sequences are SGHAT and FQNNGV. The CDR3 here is CASSFAQSTEAFF. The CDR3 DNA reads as TGTGCCAGCAGCTTCGCACAGAGCACTGAAGCTTTCTTT.